This T cell receptor beta chain was sequenced in a study of regulatory T cells in long-lasting Graves disease. Arm-PCR of CDR3 regions and iRepertoire HTBI primers were used to build TCR beta libraries. Each CDR3 protein is one row after TCRdb ran MiXCR on the multiplex PCR reads. This table holds 350,000 to 450,000 distinct CDR3 sequences, about 11% found once. A note on this clonotype: What it recognizes is unknown.

This sample's time point: newly diagnosed GD, antithyroid drugs for less than 3 months. Making the TCR library involved RNA that had been extracted from PBMCs. Doctors identified Graves' disease using the American Thyroid Association guidelines. The CDR3 has 17 amino acids. After removal of 3 bases from V and 3 bases from J, the junction contained 6 bases not matched to a gene. CDR1 SGHRS and CDR2 YFSETQ come from the germline V gene. The study, taken as a whole, reports: There were preferences for TRBV28, TRBJ1-2 and TRBJ2-5 in persistent disease. Reduced TCR diversity was observed in persistent Graves' patients versus newly diagnosed patients.

These sequences were also reported in another study, on T cells in Graves' hyperthyroidism and ophthalmopathy. That paper notes: Diagnoses were established using clinical symptoms, serum thyroxine and TRAb, thyroid ultrasound and orbital computed tomography.

Sequencing was performed on peripheral blood mononuclear cells (PBMCs), taken at new diagnosis, from a patient treated with antithyroid drugs. The clonotype originates from a woman younger than 30 with Graves disease. The chain recombines TRBV5-1 with TRBJ1-4; the match to TRBD1 covers 12 bases. This CDR3 reads CASSYGTGGYANEKLFF. The CDR3 DNA follows: TGCGCCAGCAGCTATGGGACAGGGGGCTATGCTAATGAAAAACTGTTTTTT.